What follows are 28 T cell receptor beta chains derived from one specimen sequenced in a study of blood T cells in healthy people across ages. A J-beta primer mix and a sample-barcoded 5' primer were used in a second PCR of roughly 7 to 12 cycles. TCRdb redid the calling of the 5' RACE reads with MiXCR, one entry per CDR3 protein. The data hold hundreds of thousands of distinct CDR3 sequences, with roughly 30% observed a single time. The sample comprised blood. The receptor source for this set is an elderly woman in good health.

This clonotype showed up just a few times. With a much larger clone just one base away, this may be a read error. The V and J genes are TRBV9 and TRBJ2-7, with D possibly TRBD2 on 5 matching bases. Germline-derived CDR1 and CDR2 are SGDLS and YYNGEE. CDR3 length: 14 residues. The V and J ends lost 2 bases and 7 bases respectively, with 16 bases between them. The CDR3 region is CASSVGGDRNEQYF. The CDR3 DNA follows: TGTGCCAGCAGCGTTGGAGGCGATCGCAATGAGCAGTACTTC. Together with reference TRBV9 and TRBJ2-7, the CDR3 gives the full variable domain: DSGVTQTPKHLITATGQRVTLRCSPRSGDLSVYWYQQSLDQGLQFLIQYYNGEERAKGNILERFSAQQFPDLHSELNLSSLELGDSALYFCASSVGGDRNEQYFGPGTRLTVT.

This sequence joins TRBV12-3 or TRBV12-4 and TRBJ2-3; weak D call: TRBD1 (5 bases). The germline V and J ends were trimmed by 6 bases and 1 base, with 14 bases remaining between them. This CDR3 region has 15 residues. CDR3 sequence (DNA): TGTGCCAGCAGCCTAGGACAAGTGGGCACAGATACGCAGTATTTT. Protein sequence: CASSLGQVGTDTQYF.

Concerning this clonotype: With a much larger clone just one base away, this may be a read error. The CDR3 DNA reads as TGTGCCAGCGGCAGCCCCCCAGGGGGGTCCTACAATGAGCAGTTCTTC. Its protein product is CASGSPPGGSYNEQFF. This rearrangement joins TRBV3-1 to TRBJ2-1; perhaps TRBD1 as D (7 bases). The germline V gene encodes CDR1 LGHDT and CDR2 YNNKEL (reference sequence). The CDR3 loop spans 16 amino acids. Trimming took 8 bases from V and 1 from J, leaving 18 bases between them.

The chain uses TRBV2 and TRBJ1-2; tentatively, D is TRBD1 (5 bases). V was trimmed by 7 bases and J by 6 bases, leaving 18 bases between them. CDR3 length: 14 amino acids. Germline CDR1 and CDR2: SNHLY and FYNNEI. Written as DNA, the CDR3 is TGTGCCAGCAACCGGGACCGAAAGCGTCATGGCTACACCTTC. Protein: CASNRDRKRHGYTF.

V gene TRBV28 combines with J gene TRBJ1-3; no reliable D call. Germline loops: CDR1 MDHEN, CDR2 SYDVKM. The ends were cut back, 10 bases at V and 4 bases at J, with 20 bases in the middle. CDR3 length equals 15 residues. The CDR3 DNA reads TGTGCCACCCTCCCCCTGCCGTCTGGAGGAAACACCATATATTTT. Its translation is CATLPLPSGGNTIYF.

The V and J genes are TRBV27 and TRBJ1-2; D is uncertain. Between the trimmed V and J ends, which lost 8 bases and 4 bases, there was a span of 8 bases. Germline CDR1 MNHEY, CDR2 SMNVEV (reference sequence). CDR3 length equals 11 residues. CDR3 loop: CASFSFYGYTF. The CDR3 bases are TGTGCCAGCTTCAGCTTCTATGGCTACACCTTC.

In its sample, this clonotype was seen many times. The chain is built from TRBV10-3 and TRBJ2-7; D not resolved. The CDR3 extends over 13 amino acids. CDR1 is ENHRY and CDR2 is SYGVKD in the germline V gene. Trimming pared 5 bases from V and 2 bases from J, leaving 10 bases between. The chain's CDR3 is CAISPGPPYEQYF. As DNA, the CDR3 is TGTGCCATCAGTCCCGGCCCCCCCTACGAGCAGTACTTC.

The CDR3 sequence: CASSLKSGTAATAFF. The CDR3 nucleotides are TGTGCCAGCAGCTTAAAATCCGGGACAGCGGCCACAGCTTTCTTT. V and J are TRBV11-1 and TRBJ1-1; 7 bases agree with TRBD1. With 2 bases clipped from V and 10 bases from J, the junction kept 13 bases outside the gene matches. CDR1 is SGHAT, CDR2 FQDESV, per germline (reference sequence). The CDR3 runs to 15 residues. The whole variable domain, remainder taken from reference TRBV11-1 and TRBJ1-1, is EAEVAQSPRYKITEKSQAVAFWCDPISGHATLYWYRQILGQGPELLVQFQDESVVDDSQLPKDRFSAERLKGVDSTLKIQPAELGDSAMYLCASSLKSGTAATAFFGQGTRLTVV.

The chain couples TRBV5-1 to TRBJ2-3, with D tentatively TRBD2 (6 bases). Germline V gene sequence: CDR1 SGHRS, CDR2 YFSETQ. CDR3 size: 15 residues. Trimming cost V 2 bases and J 1 base, with 11 bases left between them. The CDR3 region is CASSFRLDRTDTQYF. The CDR3 DNA is TGCGCCAGCAGCTTCCGACTAGACCGCACAGATACGCAGTATTTT.

CDR3 DNA: TGCAGTGCTGTCCCCCAAGCGGTTAGCTCCTACAATGAGCAGTTCTTC. It translates to CSAVPQAVSSYNEQFF. V gene TRBV20-1 combines with J gene TRBJ2-1; D is possibly TRBD2 (5 bases). This CDR3 is built from 16 residues. Trimming stripped 5 bases from V and 0 bases from J, with 17 bases between. Germline V CDR1 and CDR2: DFQATT, SNEGSKA (reference sequence).

This clonotype has just one count. This may be a read error: a much more frequent sequence differs by one nucleotide. The CDR3 DNA reads TGTGCCAGCAGTGATGGGACTAGCGGAGCTTCGAATGGGCAGTTCTTC. Its protein is CASSDGTSGASNGQFF. The chain combines TRBV6-1 with TRBJ2-1; 11 nucleotides align to TRBD2. Germline CDR1 and CDR2: MNHNS and SASEGT. The CDR3 is 16 amino acids.

The sample holds many counts of this clonotype. The V gene is TRBV20-1, the J gene TRBJ2-3; 8 nucleotides line up with TRBD2. Germline values: CDR1 DFQATT, CDR2 SNEGSKA (reference sequence). The ends lost 0 bases at V and 3 bases at J; junction bases unmatched: 8. The CDR3 runs 16 residues. The CDR3 nucleotides read TGCAGTGCTAGAGATCTTAGGACTAGCCGGACAGATACGCAGTATTTT. Translated: CSARDLRTSRTDTQYF.

The table lists this clonotype with many counts. The gene calls are TRBV20-1 and TRBJ1-2; D call uncertain. Germline V gene data show CDR1 as DFQATT and CDR2 as SNEGSKA (reference sequence). V was cut by 5 bases and J by 4 bases, with 14 bases left in between. There are 13 residues in the CDR3. CDR3 in DNA: TGCAGTGCTTCCTCGGACCGGCCCTATGGCTACACCTTC. Protein sequence: CSASSDRPYGYTF.

The chain links TRBV7-8 to TRBJ1-1; D is uncertain. Per germline, CDR1 SGHVS and CDR2 FQNEAQ. V lost 5 bases and J 3 bases, leaving 13 bases between the germline ends. The CDR3 is made up of 14 amino acids. CDR3 in amino acids: CASSRGVLDTEAFF. CDR3 nucleotides: TGTGCCAGCAGCCGCGGGGTTCTGGACACTGAAGCTTTCTTT. The full variable domain, in which reference TRBV7-8 and TRBJ1-1 provide the parts outside the CDR3, is GAGVSQSPRYKVAKRGQDVALRCDPISGHVSLFWYQQALGQGPEFLTYFQNEAQLDKSGLPSDRFFAERPEGSVSTLKIQRTQQEDSAVYLCASSRGVLDTEAFFGQGTRLTVV.

Note on this clonotype: A much larger clone lies a single base off, so this may be a read error. The V gene is TRBV20-1, the J gene TRBJ2-1; TRBD1 matches 10 bases. The closer fit of TRBJ2-7 to the DNA end suggests the J call may be wrong. The germline gives CDR1 DFQATT, CDR2 SNEGSKA (reference sequence). The CDR3 length is 13 residues. The CDR3 coding sequence is TGCAGTGCTCCGGGACAGGGGATAAATGAGCAGTACTTC. Translation gives CSAPGQGINEQYF.

There are many counts of this clonotype. This rearrangement joins TRBV6-1 to TRBJ2-1; 13 positions agree with TRBD2. The CDR3 runs 14 residues. V was clipped by 4 bases and J by 7 bases; unmatched bases: 1. Per germline, CDR1 MNHNS and CDR2 SASEGT. The CDR3 is CASSVTSGGNEQFF. The DNA of the CDR3 is TGTGCCAGCAGTGTGACTAGCGGGGGGAATGAGCAGTTCTTC.

This clonotype was counted ten times or more. The genes are TRBV5-1 and TRBJ2-1; D remains unclear. This CDR3 spans 15 amino acids. The V and J ends lost 4 bases and 1 base respectively, with 12 bases between them. Germline CDR1 and CDR2: SGHRS and YFSETQ. CDR3 sequence: CASSLSLQSYNEQFF. Here the CDR3 DNA reads TGCGCCAGCAGCCTGAGCCTTCAATCCTACAATGAGCAGTTCTTC.

This clonotype was seen repeatedly, ten times or more. The V and J genes are TRBV20-1 and TRBJ2-5; no reliable D call. The germline V gene encodes CDR1 DFQATT and CDR2 SNEGSKA (reference sequence). The CDR3 length is 15 residues. Between the trimmed V and J ends, which lost 5 bases and 1 base, there was a span of 17 bases. In nucleotides, the CDR3 is TGCAGTGCTGGCGGTGGCGCGGCTATCCAAGAGACCCAGTACTTC. Translating gives CSAGGGAAIQETQYF.

The V gene is TRBV11-1, the J gene TRBJ1-2; tentative D call: TRBD1 (5 bases). Looked up from germline, CDR1 is SGHAT and CDR2 is FQDESV (reference sequence). V gave up 4 bases and J gave up 4 bases, with 13 bases separating them. This CDR3 contains 14 residues. The CDR3 DNA reads TGTGCCAGCAGCTCCCGACAGACAGTCTATGGCTACACCTTC. This encodes CASSSRQTVYGYTF.

This clonotype was seen many times. This chain connects TRBV21-1 to TRBJ1-4; whether TRBD1, the table's D call, matches the DNA was not checked. TRBV21-1 is annotated as a pseudogene. The CDR3 totals 15 residues. The CDR3 protein is CASSKAKTPNEKLFF. As DNA, the CDR3 is TGTGCCAGCAGCAAAGCAAAGACCCCCAATGAAAAACTGTTTTTT.

This clonotype was observed a few times. This may stem from a read error, because a much larger clone lies one nucleotide away. V is TRBV27 and J is TRBJ2-3; TRBD1 or TRBD2 may be the D gene (5 bases each). V was clipped by 5 bases and J by 6 bases, with 21 bases between them. The CDR3 is 16 residues long. Germline values: CDR1 MNHEY, CDR2 SMNVEV (reference sequence). The CDR3 coding sequence is TGTGCCAGCAGTAACGACAGTGGACGTCGGGGTGATACGCAGTATTTT. Translating gives CASSNDSGRRGDTQYF.

The V call is TRBV20-1, the J call TRBJ2-5, with 8 bases that match TRBD2. Trimming at V came to 6 bases and at J to 0 bases, leaving 6 bases not matched to a gene. Germline lookup yields CDR1 DFQATT and CDR2 SNEGSKA (reference sequence). The CDR3 is made up of 14 amino acids. The CDR3 sequence: CSAISGDNQETQYF. The DNA for the CDR3 is TGCAGTGCCATTAGCGGGGACAACCAAGAGACCCAGTACTTC.

As regards this clonotype: One end of the junction varies from germline; a read error may be responsible. V is TRBV7-9 and J is TRBJ1-2; D gene ambiguous. Germline V gene sequence: CDR1 SEHNR, CDR2 FQNEAQ (reference sequence). The CDR3 has 13 residues. CDR3 DNA: TGTGCCAGCGGCTTAAGGACCTTATATGGCTACACCTTC. Protein: CASGLRTLYGYTF. Combining the CDR3 with reference TRBV7-9 and TRBJ1-2 gives the whole variable domain DTGVSQNPRHKITKRGQNVTFRCDPISEHNRLYWYRQTLGQGPEFLTYFQNEAQLEKSRLLSDRFSAERPKGSFSTLEIQRTEQGDSAMYLCASGLRTLYGYTFGSGTRLTVV.

The genes are TRBV20-1 and TRBJ2-7, with a possible D match to TRBD1 (6 bases). The CDR3 covers 13 residues. Germline V CDR1 and CDR2: DFQATT, SNEGSKA (reference sequence). V gave up 5 bases and J gave up 0 bases, with 11 bases separating them. DNA for the CDR3: TGCAGTGCTGGCCGGGACACCTCCTACGAGCAGTACTTC. Protein product: CSAGRDTSYEQYF.

This clonotype was seen ten or more times. The J gene is TRBJ2-5, the V gene TRBV9; TRBD1 is a possible D gene (6 bases). In germline, CDR1 is SGDLS, CDR2 YYNGEE. The CDR3 is 14 amino acids. V was clipped by 3 bases and J by 2 bases, with 11 bases between them. CDR3 protein: CASSAGTHQETQYF. The CDR3 DNA is TGTGCCAGCAGCGCCGGGACACATCAAGAGACCCAGTACTTC.

The chain has TRBV7-2 and TRBJ2-5, with 9 positions matching TRBD1. There are 15 residues in the CDR3. Germline lookup yields CDR1 SGHTA and CDR2 FQGNSA. With V trimmed by 3 bases and J by 5 bases, 7 bases remained unmatched. CDR3 bases: TGTGCCAGCAGCTTGGAGACAGGGGGTTATGAGACCCAGTACTTC. The encoded protein is CASSLETGGYETQYF.

This clonotype came up a few times. Since a much larger clone is just one base distant, this may be a read error. This chain connects TRBV20-1 to TRBJ2-7; 7 bases align to TRBD2. Trimming cost V 2 bases and J 0 bases; bases outside gene matches: 10. The CDR3 is 16 amino acids. CDR1 DFQATT and CDR2 SNEGSKA come from the germline V gene (reference sequence). CDR3 amino acids: CSARSRGGGSSYEQYF. The CDR3, as DNA: TGCAGTGCTAGAAGTCGAGGTGGCGGGAGCTCCTACGAGCAGTACTTC.

This clonotype was found many times. The chain couples TRBV7-6 to TRBJ2-7; possibly TRBD1 for D (5 bases). Germline CDR1 reads SGHVS; CDR2 reads FNYEAQ. V lost 0 bases to trimming and J lost 9 bases, with 12 bases between them. The CDR3 sequence is 13 residues long. This chain's CDR3 is CASSLARQNPQYF. In DNA, the CDR3 is TGTGCCAGCAGCTTAGCACGACAGAACCCGCAGTACTTC.